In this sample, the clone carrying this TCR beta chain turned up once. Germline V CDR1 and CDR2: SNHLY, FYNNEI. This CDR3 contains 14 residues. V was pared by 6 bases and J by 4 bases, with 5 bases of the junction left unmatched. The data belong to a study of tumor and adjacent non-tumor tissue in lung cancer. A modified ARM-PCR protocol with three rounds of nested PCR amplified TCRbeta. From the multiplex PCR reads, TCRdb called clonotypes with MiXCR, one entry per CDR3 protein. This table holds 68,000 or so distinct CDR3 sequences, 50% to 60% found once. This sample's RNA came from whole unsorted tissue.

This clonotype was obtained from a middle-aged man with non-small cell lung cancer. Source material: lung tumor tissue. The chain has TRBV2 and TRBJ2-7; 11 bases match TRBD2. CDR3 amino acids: CASRTGTSGYEQYF. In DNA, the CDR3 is TGTGCCAGCAGAACCGGGACTAGCGGTTACGAGCAGTACTTC.